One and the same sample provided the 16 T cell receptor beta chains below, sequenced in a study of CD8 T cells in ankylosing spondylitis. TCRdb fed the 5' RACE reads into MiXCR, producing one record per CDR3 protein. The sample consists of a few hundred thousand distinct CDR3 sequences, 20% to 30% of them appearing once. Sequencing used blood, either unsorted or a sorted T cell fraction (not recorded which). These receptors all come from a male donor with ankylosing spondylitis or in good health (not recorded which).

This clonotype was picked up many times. CDR3 in amino acids: CASYLRTGIETQYF. The CDR3 DNA reads TGTGCCAGCTACCTACGGACAGGGATAGAGACCCAGTACTTC. V is TRBV6-1 and J is TRBJ2-5, with 8 bases fitting TRBD1. V dropped 8 bases and J dropped 4; count of bases not matched to a gene: 9. Germline CDR1 reads MNHNS; CDR2 reads SASEGT. This CDR3 contains 14 residues.

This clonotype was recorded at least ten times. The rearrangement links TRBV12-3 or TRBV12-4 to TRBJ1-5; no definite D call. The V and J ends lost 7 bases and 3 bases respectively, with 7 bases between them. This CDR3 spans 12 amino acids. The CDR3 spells CASNRLNQPQHF. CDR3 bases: TGTGCCAGCAACCGGCTCAATCAGCCCCAGCATTTT.

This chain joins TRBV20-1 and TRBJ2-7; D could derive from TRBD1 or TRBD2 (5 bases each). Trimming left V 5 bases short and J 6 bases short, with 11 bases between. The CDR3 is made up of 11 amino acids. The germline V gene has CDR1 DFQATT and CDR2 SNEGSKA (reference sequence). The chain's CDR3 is CSAPRGVEQYF. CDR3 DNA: TGCAGTGCTCCTCGAGGGGTCGAGCAGTACTTC.

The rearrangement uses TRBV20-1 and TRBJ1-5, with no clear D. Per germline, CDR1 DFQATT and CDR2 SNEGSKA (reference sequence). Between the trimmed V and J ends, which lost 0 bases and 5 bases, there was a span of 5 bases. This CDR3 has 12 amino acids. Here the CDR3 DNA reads TGCAGTGCTAGAGAGATAGATCAGCCCCAGCATTTT. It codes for CSAREIDQPQHF.

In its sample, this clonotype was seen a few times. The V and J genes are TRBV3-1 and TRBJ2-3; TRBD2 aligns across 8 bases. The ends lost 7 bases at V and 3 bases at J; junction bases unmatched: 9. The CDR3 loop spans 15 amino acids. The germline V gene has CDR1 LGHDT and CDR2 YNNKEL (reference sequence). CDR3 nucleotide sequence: TGTGCCAGCACCCAGACTAGCGCCGATACAGATACGCAGTATTTT. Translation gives CASTQTSADTDTQYF.

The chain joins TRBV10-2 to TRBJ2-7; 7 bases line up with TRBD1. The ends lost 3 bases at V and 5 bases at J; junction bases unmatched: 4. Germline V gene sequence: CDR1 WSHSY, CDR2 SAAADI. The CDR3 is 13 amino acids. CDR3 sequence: CASSEQTGNEQYF. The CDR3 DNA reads TGCGCCAGCAGTGAACAGACAGGGAACGAGCAGTACTTC.

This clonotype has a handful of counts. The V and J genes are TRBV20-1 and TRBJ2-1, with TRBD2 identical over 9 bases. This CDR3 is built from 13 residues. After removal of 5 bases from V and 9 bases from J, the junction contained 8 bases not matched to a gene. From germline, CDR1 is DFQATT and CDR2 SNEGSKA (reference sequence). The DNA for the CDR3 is TGCAGTGCTCAAGCGGGGGGACGTAGTGAGCAGTTCTTC. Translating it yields CSAQAGGRSEQFF.

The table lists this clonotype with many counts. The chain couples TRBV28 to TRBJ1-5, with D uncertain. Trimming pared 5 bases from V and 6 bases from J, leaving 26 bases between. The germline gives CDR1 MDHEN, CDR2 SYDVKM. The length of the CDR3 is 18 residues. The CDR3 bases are TGTGCCAGCAGTCTCACAGCGTACAGCGGGGTTAGCGGTCAGCCCCAGCATTTT. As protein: CASSLTAYSGVSGQPQHF.

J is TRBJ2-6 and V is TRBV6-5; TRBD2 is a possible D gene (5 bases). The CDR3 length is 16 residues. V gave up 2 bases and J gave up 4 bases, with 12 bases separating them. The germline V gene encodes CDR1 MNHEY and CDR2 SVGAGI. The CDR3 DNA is TGTGCCAGCAGTTACGATGGGAGATGGGGGGCCAACGTCCTGACTTTC. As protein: CASSYDGRWGANVLTF.

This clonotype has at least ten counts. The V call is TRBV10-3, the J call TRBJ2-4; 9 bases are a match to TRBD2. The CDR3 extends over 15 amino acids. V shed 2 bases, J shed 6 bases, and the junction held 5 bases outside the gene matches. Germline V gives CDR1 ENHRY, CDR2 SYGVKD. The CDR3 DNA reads TGTGCCATCAGTGAGACGCTAGCGGGGTCAAACATTCAGTACTTC. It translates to CAISETLAGSNIQYF.

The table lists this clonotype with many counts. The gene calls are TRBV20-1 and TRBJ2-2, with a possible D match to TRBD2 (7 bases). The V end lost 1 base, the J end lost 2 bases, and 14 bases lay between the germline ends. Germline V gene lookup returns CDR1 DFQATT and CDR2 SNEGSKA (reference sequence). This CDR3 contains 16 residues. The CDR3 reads CSARVWAGANTGELFF. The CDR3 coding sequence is TGCAGTGCTAGAGTTTGGGCGGGGGCAAACACCGGGGAGCTGTTTTTT.

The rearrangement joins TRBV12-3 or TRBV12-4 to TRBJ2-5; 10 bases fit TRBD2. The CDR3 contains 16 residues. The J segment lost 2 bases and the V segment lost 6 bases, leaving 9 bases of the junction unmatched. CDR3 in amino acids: CASSQGGAGGQETQYF. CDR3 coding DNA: TGTGCCAGCAGCCAGGGGGGAGCGGGGGGGCAAGAGACCCAGTACTTC.

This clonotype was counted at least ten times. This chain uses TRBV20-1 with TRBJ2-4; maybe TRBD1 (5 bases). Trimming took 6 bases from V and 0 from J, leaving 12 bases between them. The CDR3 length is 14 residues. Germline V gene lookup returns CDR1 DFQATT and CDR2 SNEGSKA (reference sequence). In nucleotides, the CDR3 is TGCAGTGCCCTAGGGGCGAAAGCCAAAAACATTCAGTACTTC. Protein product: CSALGAKAKNIQYF.

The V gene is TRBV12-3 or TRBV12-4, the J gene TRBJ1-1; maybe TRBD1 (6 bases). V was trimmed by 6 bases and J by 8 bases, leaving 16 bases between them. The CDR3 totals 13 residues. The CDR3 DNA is TGTGCCAGCAGCAAGGGGGGTAGGGCCGAAGCTTTCTTT. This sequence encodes CASSKGGRAEAFF.

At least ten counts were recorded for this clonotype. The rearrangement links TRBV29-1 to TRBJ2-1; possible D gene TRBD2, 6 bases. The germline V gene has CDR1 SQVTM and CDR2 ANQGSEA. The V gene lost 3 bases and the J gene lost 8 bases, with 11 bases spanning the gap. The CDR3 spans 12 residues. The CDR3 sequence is CSVDTGGDEQFF. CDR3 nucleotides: TGCAGCGTTGACACCGGAGGGGATGAGCAGTTCTTC.

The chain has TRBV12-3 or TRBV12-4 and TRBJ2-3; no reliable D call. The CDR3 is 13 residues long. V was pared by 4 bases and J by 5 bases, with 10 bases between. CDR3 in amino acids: CASSSERLDTQYF. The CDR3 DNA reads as TGTGCCAGCAGTTCCGAACGCTTAGATACGCAGTATTTT.